Listed below are T cell receptor beta chains from one sample, sequenced in a study of T cell changes during pregnancy in multiple sclerosis. Profiled with immunoSEQ multiplex PCR; TCRdb holds only in-frame clones, not every one. Of 110,000 or so clones in the sample, 90% to 95% were seen once. Sample: peripheral blood, taken before pregnancy. These TCRs come from a female donor with multiple sclerosis, enrolled in a pregnancy study. The CDR3 runs from the conserved cysteine through the conserved F or W. The D gene is left open where the match is weak. Clone size is shown for a subset of rows, as once, few, many or a class of expanded clone.

V	J	D	size	DNA	CDR3
TRBV27	TRBJ2-2	NA	NA	TGTGCCAGCAGTTTACCGGGGGCGAACACCGGGGAGCTGTTTTTT	CASSLPGANTGELFF
TRBV30	TRBJ2-5	TRBD2	NA	TGTGCCTGGACAATTACTAGCGGAGGGGGGACCCAGTACTTC	CAWTITSGGGTQYF
TRBV6-1	TRBJ1-1	NA	NA	TGTGCCAGCAGTGAAGCTGGGGGGAGGACTGAAGCTTTCTTT	CASSEAGGRTEAFF
TRBV7-9	TRBJ1-1	NA	NA	TGTGCCAGCAGTCGAACAGGGTCCACTGAAGCTTTCTTT	CASSRTGSTEAFF
TRBV9	TRBJ2-1	TRBD1	NA	TGTGCCAGCAGCCCTGGGACAGGGAATAATGAGCAGTTCTTC	CASSPGTGNNEQFF
TRBV11-2	TRBJ1-2	NA	NA	TGTGCCAGCAGCGCCAGTGGCTATGGCTACACCTTC	CASSASGYGYTF
TRBV6-1	TRBJ2-3	NA	once	TGTGCCAGCAGTGAAACTACGGTCAACACAGATACGCAGTATTTT	CASSETTVNTDTQYF
TRBV5-4	TRBJ2-3	TRBD2	NA	TGTGCCAGCAGCTTTAGCGGGAGGGATCCCGATACGCAGTATTTT	CASSFSGRDPDTQYF
TRBV30	TRBJ2-1	NA	once	TGTGCCTGGAGCACCCAGAACCTGGGGCACAATGAGCAGTTCTTC	CAWSTQNLGHNEQFF
TRBV28	TRBJ2-7	NA	NA	TGTGCCAGCAGTTCTCGAGCAGGTTCCTACGAGCAGTACTTC	CASSSRAGSYEQYF
TRBV19	TRBJ1-5	TRBD1	once	TGTGCCAGTAGTAGTCGGGACAGGGTCAATCAGCCCCAGCATTTT	CASSSRDRVNQPQHF
TRBV29-1	TRBJ2-1	TRBD2	NA	TGCAGCACTCGCCTCCCCGGGACTACCAATGAGCAGTTCTTC	CSTRLPGTTNEQFF
TRBV11-3	TRBJ2-2	TRBD2	NA	TGTGCCAGCAGCTCCAGGGGTAGCGGGGACACCGGGGAGCTGTTTTTT	CASSSRGSGDTGELFF
TRBV5-4	TRBJ2-3	NA	NA	TGTGCCAGCAGCTTGCCTCTAGGAGGGGCAGATACGCAGTATTTT	CASSLPLGGADTQYF
TRBV30	TRBJ1-4	NA	NA	TGTGCCTACGGGACTAATGAAAAACTGTTTTTT	CAYGTNEKLFF
TRBV4-1	TRBJ1-1	TRBD1	NA	TGCGCCAGCAGCCAAGACTTCCGGGACAGGGGGGGACCGAACACTGAAGCTTTCTTT	CASSQDFRDRGGPNTEAFF
TRBV5-1	TRBJ2-1	TRBD2	NA	TGCGCCAGCAGTTCGGGACTAGCGGGGGTAAATGAGCAGTTCTTC	CASSSGLAGVNEQFF
TRBV28	TRBJ2-7	NA	once	TGTGCCAGCAGGGGAGACCAGAGCTCCTACGAGCAGTACTTC	CASRGDQSSYEQYF
TRBV7-2	TRBJ2-5	NA	NA	TGTGCCAGCAGCAGAGTTGGAGACCCCCAAGAGACCCAGTACTTC	CASSRVGDPQETQYF
TRBV7-2	TRBJ2-3	TRBD2	NA	TGTGCCAGCAGCTTAGATCTAGCGGGGGGGCCACATACGCAGTATTTT	CASSLDLAGGPHTQYF